Only a few counts were recorded for the clone carrying this TCR beta chain. Its cognate antigen is unknown. All of the isolated RNA was reverse transcribed, so expressed TCRB transcripts were sequenced. Some clones are missing from TCRdb's copy, which holds only in-frame ones; the method was immunoSEQ multiplex PCR. This table has about 700,000 clones, 13% appearing once. Stem cell-like memory, regulatory, central memory and naive CD4+ cells were sorted via CD45RO/CCR7/CD25/CD127/CD95/CD27. Once sorted, every population was more than 95% pure. This entry is derived from a study of beta chain features in type 1 diabetes. Points from the study as a whole: A possible short-template PCR bias applies equally to patients and controls. People with Type 1 diabetes carried modestly yet significantly shorter TCRB CDR3s in all four CD4+ subsets. No resolution was reached here on whether HLA type influences TCRB rearrangement.

CDR1 and CDR2 (germline): KGHSY, FQNENV. The V end lost 0 bases, the J end lost 4 bases, and 9 bases lay between the germline ends. This CDR3 has 14 amino acids. The rearrangement links TRBV16 to TRBJ1-1, with a possible D match to TRBD1 (5 bases). Sequenced: naive CD4+ T cells from blood. The receptor was isolated from a young man with type 1 diabetes. CDR3 loop: CASSQSGPLTEAFF. In DNA form, the CDR3 reads TGTGCCAGCAGCCAATCGGGGCCCCTCACTGAAGCTTTCTTT.